These 10 T cell receptor beta chains originate from one sample sequenced in a study of blood T cell repertoires in COVID-19. Sequencing used immunoSEQ multiplex PCR; TCRdb keeps in-frame clones, though not all of them. Of 240,000 or so clones in the sample, roughly 79% were seen once. The sequenced material came from peripheral blood. Every receptor here comes from a woman aged 80 or over with COVID-19, enrolled during active disease.

The rearrangement links TRBV7-3 to TRBJ1-1, with D perhaps matching TRBD1 (5 bases). The CDR3 runs to 13 residues. Germline loops: CDR1 SGHTA, CDR2 FQGTGA. V lost 0 bases, J lost 6 bases, and 8 bases lay in between. The CDR3: CASSLTGHAEAFF. The CDR3 nucleotides read TGTGCCAGCAGCTTAACCGGACACGCTGAAGCTTTCTTT.

The chain couples TRBV14 to TRBJ1-1, with 7 bases identical to TRBD1. Trimming cost V 6 bases and J 6 bases; bases outside gene matches: 7. The CDR3 covers 13 residues. Germline V gene lookup returns CDR1 SGHDN and CDR2 FVKESK. CDR3 coding DNA: TGTGCCAGCAGACTCCACGGGACAGCTGAAGCTTTCTTT. Translation: CASRLHGTAEAFF.

The J gene is TRBJ1-4, the V gene TRBV24-1; a possible D gene is TRBD1 (5 bases). The V and J ends lost 4 bases and 15 bases respectively, with 14 bases between them. CDR1 is KGHDR, CDR2 SFDVKD, per germline. This CDR3 contains 12 residues. The CDR3 loop is CATSDPAGELFF. Here the CDR3 DNA reads TGTGCCACCAGTGACCCCGCGGGGGAATTGTTTTTT.

The V call is TRBV7-2, the J call TRBJ1-5; D is ambiguous. Germline V gene sequence: CDR1 SGHTA, CDR2 FQGNSA. Trimming shortened V by 2 bases and J by 6 bases, and 8 bases separated the two germline ends. This CDR3 spans 13 amino acids. CDR3 sequence (DNA): TGTGCCAGCAGCTTACTATCCGGTCAGCCCCAGCATTTT. Its protein product is CASSLLSGQPQHF. Looking up the rest from reference TRBV7-2 and TRBJ1-5 gives the full variable domain: GAGVSQSPSNKVTEKGKDVELRCDPISGHTALYWYRQSLGQGLEFLIYFQGNSAPDKSGLPSDRFSAERTGGSVSTLTIQRTQQEDSAVYLCASSLLSGQPQHFGDGTRLSIL.

The sample holds one count of this clone. The chain joins TRBV11-2 to TRBJ1-1, with 8 nucleotides matching TRBD1. The CDR3 contains 14 residues. J was trimmed by 7 bases and V by 3 bases; bases with no gene match: 7. From germline, CDR1 is SGHAT and CDR2 FQNNGV. For the CDR3, the DNA is TGTGCCAGCAGCTTCCCCCGGACAGGGATTGAAGCTTTCTTT. Amino acid sequence: CASSFPRTGIEAFF.

The CDR3 region has the DNA TGTGCCAGCAGTGAAAACCCCTCGGGGGTAAGGCCCCAGCATTTT. Encoded protein: CASSENPSGVRPQHF. This chain connects TRBV6-1 to TRBJ1-5, with D perhaps TRBD1 (5 bases). Germline V gene sequence: CDR1 MNHNS, CDR2 SASEGT. V shed 2 bases and J shed 9 bases, with 17 bases lying between them. The CDR3 has 15 amino acids.

V is TRBV7-9 and J is TRBJ1-1; possible D gene TRBD1, 5 bases. CDR3 length: 11 residues. CDR1 is SEHNR, CDR2 FQNEAQ, per germline (reference sequence). V shed 8 bases and J shed 1 base, with 5 bases lying between them. This chain's CDR3 is CASGANTEAFF. In nucleotides, the CDR3 is TGTGCCAGCGGGGCGAACACTGAAGCTTTCTTT. Full variable domain (rest looked up from reference TRBV7-9 and TRBJ1-1): DTGVSQNPRHKITKRGQNVTFRCDPISEHNRLYWYRQTLGQGPEFLTYFQNEAQLEKSRLLSDRFSAERPKGSFSTLEIQRTEQGDSAMYLCASGANTEAFFGQGTRLTVV.

V gene TRBV19 combines with J gene TRBJ2-3; maybe TRBD2 (6 bases). This CDR3 is 15 amino acids long. Trimming took off 3 bases at V and 0 bases at J, with 10 bases between the two ends. Per the germline V gene, CDR1 is LNHDA and CDR2 is SQIVND (reference sequence). In nucleotides, the CDR3 is TGTGCCAGTAGTATGAAGCGGGCTAGCACAGATACGCAGTATTTT. It specifies CASSMKRASTDTQYF.

V and J are TRBV30 and TRBJ1-4; D is perhaps TRBD1 (5 bases). Germline lookup yields CDR1 GTSNPN and CDR2 SVGIG (reference sequence). Trimming pared 0 bases from V and 6 bases from J, leaving 11 bases between. The CDR3 spans 14 residues. The CDR3 coding sequence is TGTGCCTGGAGTGTAAATCTCAGGGATGAAAAACTGTTTTTT. Encoded protein: CAWSVNLRDEKLFF. Together with reference TRBV30 and TRBJ1-4, the CDR3 gives the full variable domain: SQTIHQWPATLVQPVGSPLSLECTVEGTSNPNLYWYRQAAGRGLQLLFYSVGIGQISSEVPQNLSASRPQDRQFILSSKKLLLSDSGFYLCAWSVNLRDEKLFFGSGTQLSVL.

J is TRBJ1-4 and V is TRBV5-1; D call uncertain. Germline V CDR1 and CDR2: SGHRS, YFSETQ. The CDR3 has 15 residues. V was pared by 4 bases and J by 0 bases, with 10 bases between. CDR3 DNA sequence: TGCGCCAGCAGCCTCGGGAGCTCAACTAATGAAAAACTGTTTTTT. This gives the protein CASSLGSSTNEKLFF. Looking up the rest from reference TRBV5-1 and TRBJ1-4 gives the full variable domain: KAGVTQTPRYLIKTRGQQVTLSCSPISGHRSVSWYQQTPGQGLQFLFEYFSETQRNKGNFPGRFSGRQFSNSRSEMNVSTLELGDSALYLCASSLGSSTNEKLFFGSGTQLSVL.